This TCR beta chain was observed in a study of T cell repertoires in ileal Crohn's disease. Study in general: Operated complications were stricturing disease (roughly 61%) and penetrating disease (39%).

Findings and caveats of the study: Sorted CD8 T cells held more high-frequency clones than CD4. All patients with clonality above 26.8% had endoscopic recurrence.

Data came from immunoSEQ multiplex PCR; TCRdb stores just in-frame clones and leaves some out. The sample has 5,000 to 6,500 clones, about four fifths seen once. In germline, CDR1 is SGHTA, CDR2 FQGNSA. Trimming took 0 bases from V and 8 from J; bases not matched to a gene: 15. CDR3 size: 17 residues. A note on this clone: Its cognate antigen is unknown.

This chain connects TRBV7-2 to TRBJ1-2; 7 nucleotides match TRBD1. The receptor's source is an adult with Crohn's disease. The sequenced material came from ileal tissue. In nucleotides, the CDR3 is TGTGCCAGCAGCTTAGCCGTAGGGACAGCAGAATTTCGGGGCTACACCTTC. Encoded protein: CASSLAVGTAEFRGYTF.